Described below is a single T cell receptor beta chain sequence and its context. The antigen is undetermined. The sample belongs to a study of T-cell reconstitution after alpha-beta-depleted transplantation in children. Overall study findings and caveats: T-cell counts and diversity were attributed mostly to newly produced T cells one year after transplant. Several hundred expanded graft clones reportedly gave rise to the alpha-beta T cells present about two months after transplant.

During its preparation, the TCRbeta library received unique molecular identifiers. TCRdb reprocessed the PCR reads with MiXCR, giving one entry per CDR3 protein. In the table there are approximately 230,000 distinct CDR3 sequences, 20% to 30% of which are singletons. Trimming stripped 6 bases from V and 0 bases from J, with 22 bases between. The CDR3 runs 17 residues. The germline gives CDR1 SGHRS, CDR2 YFSETQ. The chain combines TRBV5-1 with TRBJ2-7; TRBD1 is a possible D gene (5 bases). The sequenced sample was PBMCs, mostly from graft donor cells, obtained 360 days after TCRalphabeta/CD19-depleted stem cell transplant. The sequence was collected from a female patient between 2 and 15 years old who had a stem cell transplant for congenital amegakaryocytic thrombocytopenia, so the T cells may come from the graft donor. The CDR3 spells CASNSFPQQTDSYEQYF. DNA of the CDR3: TGCGCCAGCAACTCTTTCCCTCAACAGACAGACTCCTACGAGCAGTACTTC.